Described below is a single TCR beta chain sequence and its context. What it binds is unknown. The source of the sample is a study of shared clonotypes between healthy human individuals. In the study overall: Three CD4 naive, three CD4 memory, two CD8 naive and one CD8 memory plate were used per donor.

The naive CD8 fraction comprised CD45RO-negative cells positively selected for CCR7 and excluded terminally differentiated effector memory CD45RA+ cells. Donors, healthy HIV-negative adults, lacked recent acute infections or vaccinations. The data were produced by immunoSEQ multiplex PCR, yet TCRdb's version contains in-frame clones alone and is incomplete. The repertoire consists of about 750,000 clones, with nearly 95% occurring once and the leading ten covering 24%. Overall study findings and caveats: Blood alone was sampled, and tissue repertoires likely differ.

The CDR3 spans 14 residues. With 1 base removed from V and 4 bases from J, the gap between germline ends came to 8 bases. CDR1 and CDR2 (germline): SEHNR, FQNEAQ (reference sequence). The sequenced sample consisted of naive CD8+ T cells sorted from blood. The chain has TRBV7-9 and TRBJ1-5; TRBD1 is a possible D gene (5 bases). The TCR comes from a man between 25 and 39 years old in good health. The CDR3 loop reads CASSLGGLNQPQHF. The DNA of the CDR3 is TGTGCCAGCAGCTTAGGGGGCCTAAATCAGCCCCAGCATTTT.